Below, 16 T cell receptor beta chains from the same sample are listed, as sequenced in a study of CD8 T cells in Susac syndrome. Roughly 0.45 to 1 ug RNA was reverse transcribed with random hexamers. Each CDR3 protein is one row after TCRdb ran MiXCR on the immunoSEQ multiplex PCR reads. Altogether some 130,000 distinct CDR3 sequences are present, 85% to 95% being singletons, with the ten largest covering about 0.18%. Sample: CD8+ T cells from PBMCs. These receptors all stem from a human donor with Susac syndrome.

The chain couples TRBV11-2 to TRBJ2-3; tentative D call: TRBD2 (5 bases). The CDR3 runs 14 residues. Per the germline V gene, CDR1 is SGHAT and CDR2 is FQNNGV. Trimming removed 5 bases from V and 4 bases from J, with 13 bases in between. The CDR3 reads CASSLRTLPDTQYF. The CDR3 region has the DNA TGTGCCAGCAGCCTAAGGACTCTCCCAGATACGCAGTATTTT.

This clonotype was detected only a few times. CDR3 bases: TGTGCCATCAGTGGTCCGGGCACGGGATCCTACGAGCAGTACTTC. It yields the protein CAISGPGTGSYEQYF. This rearrangement joins TRBV10-3 to TRBJ2-7; TRBD2 might be the D (5 bases). The CDR3 covers 15 residues. Trimming took off 4 bases at V and 1 base at J, with 14 bases between the two ends. From germline, CDR1 is ENHRY and CDR2 SYGVKD.

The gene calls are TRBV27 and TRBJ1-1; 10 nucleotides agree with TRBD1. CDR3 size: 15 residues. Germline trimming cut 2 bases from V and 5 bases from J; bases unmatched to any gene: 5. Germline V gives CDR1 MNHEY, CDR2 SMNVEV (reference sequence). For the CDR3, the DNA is TGTGCCAGCAGTTTACTTGGACAGGGGGGTACTGAAGCTTTCTTT. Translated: CASSLLGQGGTEAFF.

CDR3 bases: TGTGCCAGCAGCTTAGGCGTCAGGGAGGCCCAGTACTTC. It yields the protein CASSLGVREAQYF. The chain uses TRBV11-2 and TRBJ2-5; D possibly corresponds to TRBD2 (6 bases). Germline values: CDR1 SGHAT, CDR2 FQNNGV. The CDR3 consists of 13 residues. V was trimmed by 1 base and J by 9 bases, leaving 12 bases between them.

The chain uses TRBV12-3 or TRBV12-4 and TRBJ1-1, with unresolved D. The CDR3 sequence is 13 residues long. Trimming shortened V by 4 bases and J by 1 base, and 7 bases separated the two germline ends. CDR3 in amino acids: CASSSDRNTEAFF. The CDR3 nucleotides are TGTGCCAGCAGTTCGGACCGGAACACTGAAGCTTTCTTT.

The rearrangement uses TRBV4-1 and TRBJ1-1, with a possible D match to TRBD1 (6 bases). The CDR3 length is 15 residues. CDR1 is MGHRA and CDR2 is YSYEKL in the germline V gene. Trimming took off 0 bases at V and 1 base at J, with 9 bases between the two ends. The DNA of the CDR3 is TGCGCCAGCAGCCAAGACCCGGGACAGAACACTGAAGCTTTCTTT. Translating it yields CASSQDPGQNTEAFF.

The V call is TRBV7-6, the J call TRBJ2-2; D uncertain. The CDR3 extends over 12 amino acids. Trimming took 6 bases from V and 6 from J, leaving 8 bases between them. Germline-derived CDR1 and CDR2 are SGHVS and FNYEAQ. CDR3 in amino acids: CASSDRAGELFF. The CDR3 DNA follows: TGTGCCAGCAGTGATCGGGCCGGGGAGCTGTTTTTT.

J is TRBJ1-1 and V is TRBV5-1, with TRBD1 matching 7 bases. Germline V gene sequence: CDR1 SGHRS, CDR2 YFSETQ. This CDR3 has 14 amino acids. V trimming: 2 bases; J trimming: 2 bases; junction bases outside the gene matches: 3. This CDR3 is CASSFGQVNTEAFF. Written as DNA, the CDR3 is TGCGCCAGCAGCTTCGGACAGGTTAACACTGAAGCTTTCTTT. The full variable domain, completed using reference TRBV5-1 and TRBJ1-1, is KAGVTQTPRYLIKTRGQQVTLSCSPISGHRSVSWYQQTPGQGLQFLFEYFSETQRNKGNFPGRFSGRQFSNSRSEMNVSTLELGDSALYLCASSFGQVNTEAFFGQGTRLTVV.

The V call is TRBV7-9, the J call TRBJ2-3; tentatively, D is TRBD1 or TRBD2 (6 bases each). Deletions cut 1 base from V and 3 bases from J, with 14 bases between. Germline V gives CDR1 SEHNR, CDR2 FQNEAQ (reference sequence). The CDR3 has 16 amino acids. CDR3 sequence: CASSLEVGGWTDTQYF. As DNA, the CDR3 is TGTGCCAGCAGCTTAGAAGTGGGGGGCTGGACAGATACGCAGTATTTT. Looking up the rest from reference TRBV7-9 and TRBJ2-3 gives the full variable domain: DTGVSQNPRHKITKRGQNVTFRCDPISEHNRLYWYRQTLGQGPEFLTYFQNEAQLEKSRLLSDRFSAERPKGSFSTLEIQRTEQGDSAMYLCASSLEVGGWTDTQYFGPGTRLTVL.

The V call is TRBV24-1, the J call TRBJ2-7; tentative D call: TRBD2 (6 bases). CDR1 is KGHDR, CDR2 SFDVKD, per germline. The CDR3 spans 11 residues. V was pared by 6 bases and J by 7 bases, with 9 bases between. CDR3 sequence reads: CATSPGVEQYF. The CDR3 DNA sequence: TGTGCCACCAGTCCGGGAGTGGAGCAGTACTTC.

CDR3 residues: CASSSAGGLTYEQYF. CDR3 DNA sequence: TGTGCCAGCAGCTCAGCGGGAGGCCTAACCTACGAGCAGTACTTC. The rearrangement uses TRBV9 and TRBJ2-7, with 9 bases fitting TRBD2. The CDR3 contains 15 residues. V was clipped by 4 bases and J by 2 bases; unmatched bases: 7. Germline lookup yields CDR1 SGDLS and CDR2 YYNGEE.

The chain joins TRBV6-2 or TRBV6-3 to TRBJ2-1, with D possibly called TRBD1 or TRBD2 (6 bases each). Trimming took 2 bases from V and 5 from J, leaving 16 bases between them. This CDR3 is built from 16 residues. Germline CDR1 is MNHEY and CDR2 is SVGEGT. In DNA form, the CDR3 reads TGTGCCAGCAGTTACCTCGTGGGGGGCGGAGACAATGAGCAGTTCTTC. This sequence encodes CASSYLVGGGDNEQFF.

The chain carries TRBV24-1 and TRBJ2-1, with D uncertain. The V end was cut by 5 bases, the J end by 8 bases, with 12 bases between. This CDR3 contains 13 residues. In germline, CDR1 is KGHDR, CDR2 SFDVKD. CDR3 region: CATSGRPIYEQFF. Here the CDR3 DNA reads TGTGCCACCAGTGGTAGGCCCATCTATGAGCAGTTCTTC.

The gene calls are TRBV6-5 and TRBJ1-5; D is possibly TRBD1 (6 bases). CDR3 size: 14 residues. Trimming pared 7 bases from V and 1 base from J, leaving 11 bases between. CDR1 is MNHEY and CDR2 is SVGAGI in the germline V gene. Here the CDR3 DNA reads TGTGCCAGCAACAAACAGGGAAGCAATCAGCCCCAGCATTTT. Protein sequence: CASNKQGSNQPQHF.

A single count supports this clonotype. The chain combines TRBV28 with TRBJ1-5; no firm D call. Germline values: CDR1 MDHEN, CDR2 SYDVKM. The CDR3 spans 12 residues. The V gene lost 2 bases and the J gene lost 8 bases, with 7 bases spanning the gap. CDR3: CASSLAWEPQHF. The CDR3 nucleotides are TGTGCCAGCAGTTTAGCATGGGAGCCCCAGCATTTT.

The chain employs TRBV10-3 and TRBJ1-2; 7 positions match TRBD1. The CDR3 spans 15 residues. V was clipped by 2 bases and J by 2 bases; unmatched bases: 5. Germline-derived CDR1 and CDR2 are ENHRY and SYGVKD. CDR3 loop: CAISEPETGNYGYTF. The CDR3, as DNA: TGTGCCATCAGTGAGCCCGAGACAGGGAACTATGGCTACACCTTC.